Listed below are T cell receptor beta chains from one sample, sequenced in a study of identical twins. Each CDR3 protein gets one entry after TCRdb re-called the 5' RACE reads with MiXCR. This table holds 650,000 to 750,000 distinct CDR3 sequences, approximately 21% found once. The data also belong to a second study, concerning T cells expressing NK-cell markers.

The sequencing sample was made of PBMCs. The receptor source for this set is a woman aged 18-30 years in good health. CDR3s include the opening cysteine and the closing phenylalanine or tryptophan. The D gene is left open where the match is weak. Expanded clones are given a class, and other clones once, few, many or no size at all.

size: NA
J: TRBJ2-4
D: NA
V: TRBV5-6
CDR3: CASTTRDGEQYF
DNA: TGTGCCAGCACCACTCGGGACGGGGAGCAGTACTTC

size: few
J: TRBJ2-1
D: TRBD2
V: TRBV24-1
CDR3: CATSDESSGSYNEQFF
DNA: TGTGCCACCAGTGACGAATCTAGCGGGAGTTACAATGAGCAGTTCTTC

size: few
J: TRBJ2-3
D: NA
V: TRBV20-1
CDR3: CSAGPSDTQYF
DNA: TGCAGTGCTGGGCCCTCTGATACGCAGTATTTT

size: NA
J: TRBJ1-1
D: NA
V: TRBV5-1
CDR3: CASSLETSNTEAFF
DNA: TGCGCCAGCAGCTTGGAGACAAGCAACACTGAAGCTTTCTTT

size: NA
J: TRBJ2-1
D: NA
V: TRBV27
CDR3: CASSLSSWGEQFF
DNA: TGTGCCAGCAGTTTATCGTCTTGGGGTGAGCAGTTCTTC

size: few
J: TRBJ2-1
D: NA
V: TRBV6-5
CDR3: CASSKGLHQFF
DNA: TGTGCCAGCAGCAAGGGTCTCCACCAGTTCTTC

size: NA
J: TRBJ1-6
D: NA
V: TRBV7-9
CDR3: CASSAAASPLHF
DNA: TGTGCCAGCAGCGCAGCGGCGTCACCCCTCCACTTT

size: NA
J: TRBJ2-7
D: NA
V: TRBV5-1
CDR3: CASSSGQTPSYEQYF
DNA: TGCGCCAGCAGCTCCGGACAGACGCCCTCCTACGAGCAGTACTTC

size: NA
J: TRBJ2-3
D: TRBD2
V: TRBV2
CDR3: CASSEGTSSSTQYF
DNA: TGTGCCAGCAGTGAAGGGACTAGCAGTTCTACGCAGTATTTT

size: NA
J: TRBJ1-2
D: NA
V: TRBV6-6
CDR3: CASSYREGGYTF
DNA: TGTGCCAGCAGTTACAGAGAGGGCGGCTACACCTTC

size: few
J: TRBJ1-1
D: NA
V: TRBV6-1
CDR3: CASMQGWVNTEAFF
DNA: TGTGCCAGCATGCAGGGGTGGGTGAACACTGAAGCTTTCTTT

size: NA
J: TRBJ2-3
D: NA
V: TRBV29-1
CDR3: CSVEDGGDTQYF
DNA: TGCAGCGTTGAAGACGGGGGAGATACGCAGTATTTT

size: NA
J: TRBJ1-6
D: NA
V: TRBV12-3/TRBV12-4
CDR3: CASSSGSWNSPLHF
DNA: TGTGCCAGCAGTTCAGGCAGTTGGAATTCACCCCTCCACTTT

size: few
J: TRBJ2-5
D: NA
V: TRBV10-3
CDR3: CAISGLYKETQYF
DNA: TGTGCCATCAGCGGACTGTACAAAGAGACCCAGTACTTC

size: NA
J: TRBJ1-1
D: NA
V: TRBV29-1
CDR3: CSAAGGEDTEAFF
DNA: TGCAGCGCCGCTGGGGGCGAGGACACTGAAGCTTTCTTT

size: few
J: TRBJ2-7
D: TRBD1
V: TRBV20-1
CDR3: CSARDLPGGSDEQYF
DNA: TGCAGTGCTAGAGATCTCCCAGGGGGCAGCGACGAGCAGTACTTC

size: many
J: TRBJ2-3
D: NA
V: TRBV20-1
CDR3: CSAGPTSTDTQYF
DNA: TGCAGTGCCGGACCGACAAGCACAGATACGCAGTATTTT

size: NA
J: TRBJ1-2
D: NA
V: TRBV29-1
CDR3: CSAHLGRVAYYGYTF
DNA: TGCAGCGCCCACCTCGGGAGGGTCGCATACTATGGCTACACCTTC

size: NA
J: TRBJ2-1
D: NA
V: TRBV12-3/TRBV12-4
CDR3: CASSLRGYYNEQFF
DNA: TGTGCCAGCAGTTTGAGGGGGTATTACAATGAGCAGTTCTTC

size: few
J: TRBJ2-3
D: TRBD2
V: TRBV20-1
CDR3: CSANRGGNEDTQYF
DNA: TGCAGTGCTAACCGGGGGGGCAATGAAGATACGCAGTATTTT

size: NA
J: TRBJ2-1
D: NA
V: TRBV6-2/TRBV6-3
CDR3: CASRGQAPYNEQFF
DNA: TGTGCCAGCAGAGGACAAGCTCCTTACAATGAGCAGTTCTTC

size: many
J: TRBJ2-1
D: NA
V: TRBV7-2
CDR3: CASSFDRKQFF
DNA: TGTGCCAGCAGCTTTGACCGAAAGCAGTTCTTC

size: NA
J: TRBJ2-7
D: NA
V: TRBV10-2
CDR3: CASSDSSPEEQYF
DNA: TGCGCCAGCAGTGACAGTTCCCCCGAGGAGCAGTACTTC

size: many
J: TRBJ1-5
D: NA
V: TRBV20-1
CDR3: CSARDRRTESNQPQHF
DNA: TGCAGTGCTAGAGATCGTAGGACAGAATCGAATCAGCCCCAGCATTTT

size: many
J: TRBJ2-1
D: TRBD2
V: TRBV20-1
CDR3: CSASAGTSYNEQFF
DNA: TGCAGTGCTTCAGCGGGGACCTCCTACAATGAGCAGTTCTTC

size: few
J: TRBJ2-1
D: TRBD2
V: TRBV4-3
CDR3: CASSQSLAGAGEQFF
DNA: TGCGCCAGCAGCCAAAGCCTAGCGGGAGCAGGGGAGCAGTTCTTC

size: few
J: TRBJ2-5
D: NA
V: TRBV29-1
CDR3: CSVEPGGGETQYF
DNA: TGCAGCGTTGAACCTGGGGGTGGAGAGACCCAGTACTTC

size: once
J: TRBJ2-5
D: TRBD1
V: TRBV2
CDR3: CASSYSRTGGETQYF
DNA: TGTGCCAGCAGTTATTCCAGGACAGGGGGAGAGACCCAGTACTTC

size: NA
J: TRBJ1-1
D: NA
V: TRBV12-3/TRBV12-4
CDR3: CASSGGTYTEAFF
DNA: TGTGCCAGCAGTGGTGGGACCTACACTGAAGCTTTCTTT

size: NA
J: TRBJ2-7
D: NA
V: TRBV5-1
CDR3: CASSFPAGEEQYF
DNA: TGCGCCAGCAGCTTCCCAGCAGGCGAAGAGCAGTACTTC

size: few
J: TRBJ2-3
D: NA
V: TRBV7-3
CDR3: CASSLMAMGAGDTQYF
DNA: TGTGCCAGCAGCTTAATGGCGATGGGAGCGGGCGATACGCAGTATTTT

size: NA
J: TRBJ2-2
D: TRBD2
V: TRBV6-1
CDR3: CASRRRGMNTGELFF
DNA: TGTGCCAGCAGGAGGCGGGGGATGAACACCGGGGAGCTGTTTTTT

size: many
J: TRBJ2-1
D: TRBD2
V: TRBV6-1
CDR3: CASRPAGGRDEQFF
DNA: TGTGCCAGCAGGCCCGCGGGGGGTAGGGATGAGCAGTTCTTC

size: NA
J: TRBJ1-1
D: NA
V: TRBV5-6
CDR3: CASSLVGAQSPLAFF
DNA: TGTGCCAGCAGCTTGGTTGGGGCGCAAAGCCCGCTGGCTTTCTTT

size: many
J: TRBJ2-1
D: TRBD2
V: TRBV7-2
CDR3: CASSLVGLAGNNEQFF
DNA: TGTGCCAGCAGCTTAGTAGGACTAGCGGGTAACAATGAGCAGTTCTTC

size: NA
J: TRBJ2-3
D: TRBD2
V: TRBV4-3
CDR3: CASSQDSRTSGRGNTQYF
DNA: TGCGCCAGCAGCCAGGATTCCCGGACTAGCGGGAGGGGGAATACGCAGTATTTT

size: many
J: TRBJ2-7
D: TRBD2
V: TRBV20-1
CDR3: CSARVLASYEQYF
DNA: TGCAGTGCTAGAGTACTAGCGTCCTACGAGCAGTACTTC

size: NA
J: TRBJ2-3
D: NA
V: TRBV12-3/TRBV12-4
CDR3: CASSPGPLGTDTQYF
DNA: TGTGCCAGCAGTCCCGGCCCCCTCGGGACAGATACGCAGTATTTT

size: many
J: TRBJ2-1
D: NA
V: TRBV2
CDR3: CASSVTGHEQFF
DNA: TGTGCCAGCAGTGTCACAGGGCATGAGCAGTTCTTC

size: few
J: TRBJ2-1
D: NA
V: TRBV20-1
CDR3: CSASEGAQDNEQFF
DNA: TGCAGTGCTTCGGAGGGGGCGCAGGACAATGAGCAGTTCTTC

size: few
J: TRBJ1-2
D: NA
V: TRBV4-3
CDR3: CASSQAGGAGDYTF
DNA: TGCGCCAGCAGCCAGGCTGGGGGGGCGGGTGACTACACCTTC

size: once
J: TRBJ2-5
D: TRBD2
V: TRBV11-2
CDR3: CASTQLAGGQETQYF
DNA: TGTGCCAGCACCCAGCTGGCGGGGGGACAAGAGACCCAGTACTTC

size: many
J: TRBJ1-2
D: TRBD1
V: TRBV12-3/TRBV12-4
CDR3: CASSLGTGGRNYGYTF
DNA: TGTGCCAGCAGCCTAGGGACAGGGGGAAGGAACTATGGCTACACCTTC

size: NA
J: TRBJ2-7
D: NA
V: TRBV4-2
CDR3: CASSQGVTVAYEQYF
DNA: TGTGCCAGCAGCCAGGGGGTGACTGTGGCCTACGAGCAGTACTTC

size: NA
J: TRBJ2-5
D: NA
V: TRBV3-1
CDR3: CASSQGAGWETQYF
DNA: TGTGCCAGCAGCCAAGGGGCCGGTTGGGAGACCCAGTACTTC

size: NA
J: TRBJ1-1
D: NA
V: TRBV11-2
CDR3: CASSEGPGQANTEAFF
DNA: TGTGCCAGCAGTGAGGGTCCCGGCCAGGCGAACACTGAAGCTTTCTTT